Shown below are 15 T cell receptor beta chains from a single sample sequenced in a study of blood T cell repertoires in COVID-19 (dated by TCRdb to 2020 to 2022). To prepare the library, the immunoSEQ multiplex PCR assay was applied. Not all clones reach the TCRdb copy of this immuneACCESS table, which keeps in-frame sequences only. Checked studies attribute under half of the gap to unresolved V genes and leave the rest unexplained. The sample table contains approximately 170,000 clones; only one count was recorded for around 82% of them. 6.5% to 7.5% of the sample goes to the ten largest clones. The specimen was peripheral blood. The source is a man older than 75 with COVID-19, enrolled during active disease.

V gene TRBV5-1 combines with J gene TRBJ2-3; TRBD1 matches at 9 bases. The CDR3 totals 15 residues. J gave up 3 bases and V 5 bases, and 7 bases lay outside the gene matches. Germline values: CDR1 SGHRS, CDR2 YFSETQ. In DNA, the CDR3 is TGCGCCAGCAGACCGCCGGGACAGGGTACAGATACGCAGTATTTT. Its translation: CASRPPGQGTDTQYF.

This clone was seen once. The rearrangement links TRBV18 to TRBJ2-5, with a tentative D call TRBD1 (6 bases). The V gene lost 3 bases and the J gene lost 3 bases, with 14 bases spanning the gap. Germline loops: CDR1 KGHSH, CDR2 LQKENI. There are 15 residues in the CDR3. In DNA form, the CDR3 reads TGTGCCAGCTCACCCTCGGGACAACCCAAAGAGACCCAGTACTTC. It translates to CASSPSGQPKETQYF.

The chain combines TRBV2 with TRBJ2-1, with 10 bases aligning to TRBD2. CDR3 length equals 16 residues. From germline, CDR1 is SNHLY and CDR2 FYNNEI. Trimming cost V 2 bases and J 1 base; bases outside gene matches: 2. CDR3 region: CASSELTSGSYNEQFF. In DNA, the CDR3 is TGTGCCAGCAGTGAATTGACTAGCGGGTCCTACAATGAGCAGTTCTTC.

The CDR3: CASSLRGGYEQYF. CDR3 bases: TGTGCCAGCAGTTTGCGGGGAGGATACGAGCAGTACTTC. The genes are TRBV28 and TRBJ2-7, with D tentatively TRBD2 (6 bases). The CDR3 sequence is 13 residues long. Germline V CDR1 and CDR2: MDHEN, SYDVKM. V dropped 3 bases and J dropped 4 bases, with 10 bases sitting between them.

The V and J genes are TRBV4-3 and TRBJ2-5, with D perhaps TRBD1 (6 bases). V lost 4 bases to trimming and J lost 2 bases, with 8 bases between them. The CDR3 has 13 residues. CDR1 is LGHNA, CDR2 YSLEER, per germline. The CDR3 DNA is TGCGCCAGCAGCCGGGACAAGCAAGAGACCCAGTACTTC. It codes for CASSRDKQETQYF.

This sequence joins TRBV2 and TRBJ2-7, with TRBD2 matching 14 bases. Per the germline V gene, CDR1 is SNHLY and CDR2 is FYNNEI. Germline trimming cut 4 bases from V and 8 bases from J; bases unmatched to any gene: 4. The length of the CDR3 is 14 residues. The CDR3 here is CASSVGLAGGQQYF. DNA of the CDR3: TGTGCCAGCAGTGTCGGACTAGCGGGAGGACAGCAGTACTTC.

This chain joins TRBV5-4 and TRBJ2-2, with a tentative D call TRBD1 (6 bases). CDR1 and CDR2 (germline): SGHNT, YYREEE (reference sequence). The CDR3 is 15 amino acids. Trimming removed 3 bases at V and 4 bases at J, with 13 bases between. The CDR3 reads CASSSGQRTTGELFF. CDR3 nucleotides: TGTGCCAGCAGCTCTGGACAGAGGACCACCGGGGAGCTGTTTTTT. Using reference TRBV5-4 and TRBJ2-2 for the parts outside the CDR3, the full variable domain is ETGVTQSPTHLIKTRGQQVTLRCSSQSGHNTVSWYQQALGQGPQFIFQYYREEENGRGNFPPRFSGLQFPNYSSELNVNALELDDSALYLCASSSGQRTTGELFFGEGSRLTVL.

This clone came up a few times. V gene TRBV5-1 combines with J gene TRBJ1-1; weak D call: TRBD1 (5 bases). The germline gives CDR1 SGHRS, CDR2 YFSETQ. V lost 0 bases and J lost 3, with 18 bases in between. CDR3 length: 17 residues. The CDR3: CASSLGQGFSGDTEAFF. The CDR3 DNA follows: TGCGCCAGCAGCTTGGGGCAGGGATTCTCAGGCGACACTGAAGCTTTCTTT. Variable domain in full (rest from reference TRBV5-1 and TRBJ1-1): KAGVTQTPRYLIKTRGQQVTLSCSPISGHRSVSWYQQTPGQGLQFLFEYFSETQRNKGNFPGRFSGRQFSNSRSEMNVSTLELGDSALYLCASSLGQGFSGDTEAFFGQGTRLTVV.

This clone was recorded only once. The chain links TRBV19 to TRBJ1-3; D not resolved. The CDR3 runs 16 residues. The germline gives CDR1 LNHDA, CDR2 SQIVND (reference sequence). In DNA form, the CDR3 reads TGTGTCTCCACGGATCAGGAACCTCTCCCTGGAAACACCATATATTTT. This codes for CVSTDQEPLPGNTIYF.

The rearrangement links TRBV7-3 to TRBJ2-3; D is possibly TRBD2 (5 bases). V dropped 5 bases and J dropped 0 bases, with 12 bases sitting between them. The CDR3 is 15 amino acids. In germline, CDR1 is SGHTA, CDR2 FQGTGA. DNA for the CDR3: TGTGCCAGCAGCGAACGGGGTACCAGCACAGATACGCAGTATTTT. It yields the protein CASSERGTSTDTQYF.

V is TRBV27 and J is TRBJ1-2; no clear D. Germline CDR1 MNHEY, CDR2 SMNVEV (reference sequence). Between the trimmed V and J ends, which lost 3 bases and 5 bases, there was a span of 13 bases. The CDR3 runs 14 residues. The CDR3 spells CASSLENPAYGYTF. The CDR3 DNA follows: TGTGCCAGCAGTTTGGAGAATCCGGCTTATGGCTACACCTTC.

The gene calls are TRBV12-3 or TRBV12-4 and TRBJ2-3, with D unresolved. CDR3 size: 13 residues. V was pared by 3 bases and J by 3 bases, with 7 bases between. CDR3 sequence (DNA): TGTGCCAGCAGTTTTGAGGAGACAGATACGCAGTATTTT. Its translation: CASSFEETDTQYF.

The CDR3 loop reads CASSLQVAGQGGEQYF. For the CDR3, the DNA is TGCGCCAGCAGCCTGCAAGTTGCGGGACAGGGGGGCGAGCAGTACTTC. V usage is TRBV5-1 and J usage is TRBJ2-7, with 11 bases fitting TRBD1. The CDR3 is 16 amino acids. Germline trimming cut 4 bases from V and 6 bases from J; bases unmatched to any gene: 12. CDR1 SGHRS and CDR2 YFSETQ come from the germline V gene.

The rearrangement joins TRBV5-4 to TRBJ1-1; 9 bases align to TRBD1. Looked up from germline, CDR1 is SGHNT and CDR2 is YYREEE (reference sequence). This CDR3 contains 14 residues. Trimming took 5 bases from V and 1 from J; bases not matched to a gene: 3. CDR3 protein: CASRSDRGNTEAFF. The CDR3 DNA reads as TGTGCCAGCAGATCGGACAGGGGGAACACTGAAGCTTTCTTT.

V usage is TRBV18 and J usage is TRBJ2-2; 9 bases align to TRBD1. With 3 bases clipped from V and 6 bases from J, the junction kept 8 bases outside the gene matches. Germline V lookup: CDR1 KGHSH, CDR2 LQKENI. The CDR3 has 16 residues. CDR3 in amino acids: CASSPPGQGKSGELFF. The CDR3, as DNA: TGTGCCAGCTCACCCCCGGGACAGGGAAAATCCGGGGAGCTGTTTTTT.